This T cell receptor (beta chain) originates from a study of T-cell memory formation after mild COVID-19. Study-wide background: For the most part, TCR clusters were specific to one donor.

Worth noting for this clonotype: Its antigen is unidentified.

One entry per CDR3 protein results from TCRdb running MiXCR on the 5' RACE reads. The data hold roughly 400,000 distinct CDR3 sequences, with more than 15% observed a single time. This CDR3 comprises 16 residues. Germline V gene data show CDR1 as SGHNT and CDR2 as YENEEA. V lost 2 bases to trimming and J lost 6 bases, with 20 bases between them. Study-level results: CD4+ bias marked clones expanding day 15 to 37, unlike balanced contracting clones. Whether second-wave clones peaking at day 37 were SARS-CoV-2 specific went unconfirmed. Mainly in CM and EM were contracting CD4+ clones; CD8+ were in EMRA.

The TCR comes from a man between 18 and 29 years old who had mild COVID-19 (a few samples of this study predate the infection). Cell type and time point are not known. The chain is built from TRBV11-3 and TRBJ2-7; D is undetermined. The material sequenced was PBMCs or a T cell subset sorted from them (not recorded which). CDR3 sequence reads: CASSLRVPAAMSEQYV. CDR3 in DNA: TGTGCCAGCAGCTTAAGGGTCCCGGCCGCCATGAGCGAGCAGTACGTC.